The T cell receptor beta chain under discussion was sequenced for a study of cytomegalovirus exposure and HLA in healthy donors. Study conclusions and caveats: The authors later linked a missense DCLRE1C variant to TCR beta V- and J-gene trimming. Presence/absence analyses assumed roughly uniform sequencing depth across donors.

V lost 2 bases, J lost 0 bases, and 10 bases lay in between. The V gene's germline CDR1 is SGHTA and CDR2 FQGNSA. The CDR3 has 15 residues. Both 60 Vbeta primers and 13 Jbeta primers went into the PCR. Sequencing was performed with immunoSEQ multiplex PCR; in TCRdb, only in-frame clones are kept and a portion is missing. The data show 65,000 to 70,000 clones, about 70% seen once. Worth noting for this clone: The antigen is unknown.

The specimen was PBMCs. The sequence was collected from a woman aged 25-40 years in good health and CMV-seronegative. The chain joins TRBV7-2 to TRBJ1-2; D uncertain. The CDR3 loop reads CASSLNTGANYGYTF. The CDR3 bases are TGTGCCAGCAGCTTAAATACCGGAGCTAACTATGGCTACACCTTC.